This TCR beta chain is drawn from a study of human T cells and chemical hapten exposure (TCRdb year 2021). Turning to the overall study: For sensitization, 2% DPC in acetone was applied to a roughly 2 cm by roughly 2 cm area of upper inner arm skin. Patch testing was performed on the upper back with Finn chambers containing 0.01% DPC, and the patch tests were scored after 6 days according to International Contact Dermatitis Research Group standards. Libraries were pooled for sequencing, and per-sample TCR yields varied mainly because of small differences in library volumes within the pool. The patient cohort, mostly female, included alopecia areata with under or over 50% scalp involvement, alopecia totalis and alopecia universalis. Weekly therapeutic DPC doses were additionally applied to the scalp of patients throughout the roughly 25-week study period. Patient blood was sampled pre-sensitization (week 0) and at 2, 6 and about 24 weeks after DPC sensitization. The study tracked peripheral blood TCR repertoire changes in vivo during primary and secondary sensitization to the hapten diphenylcyclopropenone (DPC) in alopecia patients. Blood for TCR sequencing was provided by twenty-nine alopecia patients at one to four time points (pre-sensitization, 2, 6 and 24 weeks). Overall study outcomes, separate from this receptor: The number of TCRs above 1 in 1000 frequency did not change with DPC sensitization; there was no evidence of global repertoire structure alterations. Because every patient had alopecia, a presumed autoimmune disease, the patients' immune response might differ from that of healthy individuals. After repeated subsampling, the strength of the expansion versus patch-test correlation and the threshold at which it became significant changed. A positive correlation was found between the number of PT1 expanded TCRs and patch test score, with significance reached at thresholds 8, 16 and 32 but not 4. Expanded TCRs formed significantly more large CDR3 similarity clusters than pre-sensitization or healthy control sets, consistent with antigen-driven responses.

This clonotype was seen a handful of times. Its antigen remains undetermined. Base qualities are missing; no much larger clone stands one base away. What this sample's time point label stands for: patch test 2, 6 weeks after DPC sensitization. Explained via the paper, the treatment or condition label denotes: therapeutic diphenylcyclopropenone sensitization with weekly scalp DPC. Blood at each patch-test visit was drawn before the patch test was applied. To be eligible, patients had to be aged 18 to 70, diagnosed with alopecia and judged suitable for DPC therapy, while pregnant patients were excluded. Unfractionated whole blood was collected in Tempus Blood RNA tubes, and total RNA was extracted from that blood. Library construction relied on RACE. These reads were obtained on a NextSeq 500. Library preparation attached unique molecular identifiers to individual cDNA molecules for quantitative, reproducible TCR counting. Both TCR alpha and TCR beta chains were sequenced from each blood RNA sample. The paper's data handling went like this. Samples had a median of roughly 91,000 TCRs, with a range from about 23,224 to 750,000. The Decombinator software suite was used to annotate the V, J and CDR3 of the TCR reads. To make PS versus PT1 abundance plots, every sample was subsampled to the same number of TCRs (28,000). Expanded TCRs were defined as absent before sensitization and observed at least eight times at the 2-week time point. TCRdb itself trimmed the public reads at Q25 with fastp, ran MiXCR and retained productive beta chains. Each entry is one CDR3 protein sequence, shown with its most common DNA and genes. V and J calls and clone size were set by TCRdb, not the authors. In this sample the table shows 330,000 or so distinct CDR3 sequences, roughly 6.3% of which occur a single time. More than 5.5% of the sample belongs to the ten largest clones.

CDR3 length: 16 amino acids, cysteine to phenylalanine. The CDR3 DNA has 48 bases and is translated from base 1. V was cut back by 5 bases and J by 5 bases, leaving a gap of 21 bases between them. CDR1 and CDR2 were assigned from the germline V gene (reference sequence) as PRHDT and FYEKMQ. The receptor was isolated from a woman between 18 and 29 years old with alopecia areata. Some clones in this sample may be carry-over from other donors' samples. The sequences come from whole blood, collected in connection with sensitization to the hapten diphenylcyclopropenone (DPC). Rearrangement joined TRBV13 to TRBJ1-1; the D gene is possibly TRBD1, with 5 bases matching. The CDR3 loop reads CASSPQIGTQRTEAFF. Read as DNA, the sequence is TGTGCCAGCAGCCCGCAGATAGGGACCCAGCGGACTGAAGCTTTCTTT.